The 21 T cell receptor beta chains presented below share a single source sample, sequenced in a study of beta chain features in type 1 diabetes. Expressed TCRB transcripts were sequenced because the isolated RNA had all been reverse transcribed beforehand. Method: immunoSEQ multiplex PCR; TCRdb's copy keeps in-frame clones and lacks some. The sample has some 350,000 clones, roughly 9.8% seen once. General study results and limits: Within each of all four CD4+ subsets, Type 1 diabetes patients had TCRB CDR3s that were moderately but significantly shorter.

What these receptors recognize is not known. The sequencing input was central memory CD4+ T cells from blood. Every receptor here comes from a man aged 25-45 years with type 1 diabetes.

There are many counts of this clone. This chain joins TRBV29-1 and TRBJ2-1; TRBD2 matches at 8 bases. The CDR3 contains 16 residues. V was clipped by 4 bases and J by 5 bases; unmatched bases: 13. Germline V lookup: CDR1 SQVTM, CDR2 ANQGSEA. The CDR3 DNA sequence: TGCAGCGTTGTTTTGGTCACAGCGGGAGTAAACAATGAGCAGTTCTTC. Translated: CSVVLVTAGVNNEQFF.

This clone showed up just a few times. This sequence joins TRBV27 and TRBJ2-2; D may be TRBD1 or TRBD2 (5 bases each). The CDR3 loop spans 14 amino acids. V shed 8 bases and J shed 1 base, with 11 bases lying between them. Germline values: CDR1 MNHEY, CDR2 SMNVEV (reference sequence). CDR3 coding DNA: TGTGCCAGCCGGGACCGCCTGAACACCGGGGAGCTGTTTTTT. Its translation: CASRDRLNTGELFF.

The chain uses TRBV19 and TRBJ1-5; the D gene is possibly TRBD1 (5 bases). Per the germline V gene, CDR1 is LNHDA and CDR2 is SQIVND (reference sequence). The V end lost 4 bases, the J end lost 0 bases, and 10 bases lay between the germline ends. The CDR3 is 15 residues long. CDR3 amino acids: CASSTQGRSNQPQHF. The CDR3 coding sequence is TGTGCCAGTAGTACCCAGGGACGTAGCAATCAGCCCCAGCATTTT.

This clone was seen only a few times. The sample contains more than one DNA sequence encoding this CDR3. The genes are TRBV7-7 and TRBJ2-5; D remains ambiguous. CDR3 length: 13 residues. CDR1 SSHAT and CDR2 FNYEAQ come from the germline V gene (reference sequence). Trimming shortened V by 1 base and J by 1 base, and 4 bases separated the two germline ends. The CDR3 is CASSLDSQETQYF. DNA of the CDR3: TGTGCCAGCAGCTTAGATTCCCAAGAGACCCAGTACTTC. Together with reference TRBV7-7 and TRBJ2-5, the CDR3 gives the full variable domain: GAGVSQSPRYKVTKRGQDVTLRCDPISSHATLYWYQQALGQGPEFLTYFNYEAQPDKSGLPSDRFSAERPEGSISTLTIQRTEQRDSAMYRCASSLDSQETQYFGPGTRLLVL.

This clone appeared a few times. The same CDR3 also results from other DNA sequences found in this sample. V gene TRBV4-2 combines with J gene TRBJ1-4; D is unresolved. Trimming removed 6 bases at V and 2 bases at J, with 13 bases between. The V gene's germline CDR1 is LGHNA and CDR2 YNFKEQ. The CDR3 sequence is 15 residues long. Written as DNA, the CDR3 is TGTGCCAGCAGTCTACTAATGGGGACTAATGAAAAACTGTTTTTT. Amino acids: CASSLLMGTNEKLFF.

This clone was counted between two and nine times. V and J are TRBV9 and TRBJ1-1; D remains unclear. The CDR3 covers 13 residues. The germline V gene has CDR1 SGDLS and CDR2 YYNGEE. Trimming took 0 bases from V and 4 from J, leaving 7 bases between them. CDR3 DNA: TGTGCCAGCAGCGTAGACGTTTCCACTGAAGCTTTCTTT. This translates into CASSVDVSTEAFF.

This clone was observed a handful of times. V gene TRBV4-3 combines with J gene TRBJ2-7, with a weak D call TRBD1 (5 bases). The ends were cut back, 4 bases at V and 6 bases at J, with 19 bases in the middle. The CDR3 length is 15 residues. Germline V lookup: CDR1 LGHNA, CDR2 YSLEER. Here the CDR3 reads CASSPEGTQGTEQYF. CDR3 coding DNA: TGCGCCAGCAGCCCCGAAGGAACTCAGGGAACCGAGCAGTACTTC.

The sample holds a few counts of this clone. The chain recombines TRBV27 with TRBJ2-7; 7 nucleotides agree with TRBD2. Unmatched junction bases numbered 3, after V lost 3 bases and J lost 1 base. Germline V gene lookup returns CDR1 MNHEY and CDR2 SMNVEV (reference sequence). CDR3 size: 14 residues. CDR3 bases: TGTGCCAGCAGTTTGAGCGGGAATTCCTACGAGCAGTACTTC. Translated, it gives CASSLSGNSYEQYF.

The J gene is TRBJ2-7, the V gene TRBV19, with 7 bases matching TRBD2. Germline CDR1 reads LNHDA; CDR2 reads SQIVND (reference sequence). The V and J ends lost 5 bases and 3 bases, in that order; junction bases with no gene match: 4. The CDR3 contains 13 residues. The CDR3 here is CASSSPGGYEQYF. CDR3 DNA sequence: TGTGCCAGTAGTTCCCCGGGGGGCTACGAGCAGTACTTC.

V and J are TRBV15 and TRBJ1-3; 7 positions agree with TRBD1. Germline assignment: CDR1 LNHNV and CDR2 YYDKDF (reference sequence). Losses at the gene ends were 2 bases for V and 6 bases for J; bases not matched to a gene: 4. The CDR3 consists of 14 residues. The CDR3 here is CATSRTGQENTIYF. The CDR3 nucleotides are TGTGCCACCAGCAGAACCGGACAGGAAAACACCATATATTTT. Looking up the rest from reference TRBV15 and TRBJ1-3 gives the full variable domain: DAMVIQNPRYQVTQFGKPVTLSCSQTLNHNVMYWYQQKSSQAPKLLFHYYDKDFNNEADTPDNFQSRRPNTSFCFLDIRSPGLGDTAMYLCATSRTGQENTIYFGEGSWLTVV.

This clone turned up a few times. The chain joins TRBV6-1 to TRBJ2-3; possibly TRBD2 for D (6 bases). The CDR3 length is 16 residues. The V gene's germline CDR1 is MNHNS and CDR2 SASEGT. Trimming took 1 base from V and 2 from J, leaving 13 bases between them. The CDR3 nucleotides read TGTGCCAGCAGTGAAGAGACCCTAGCGACCACAGATACGCAGTATTTT. It translates to CASSEETLATTDTQYF.

The V and J genes are TRBV6-1 and TRBJ1-2; TRBD1 matches 7 bases. J lost 6 bases, V lost 6 bases, and 7 bases had no gene match. The CDR3 length is 13 residues. Germline assignment: CDR1 MNHNS and CDR2 SASEGT. The CDR3 bases are TGTGCCAGCAGACGCGGGACAGAGAATGGCTACACCTTC. Its translation: CASRRGTENGYTF.

V gene TRBV9 combines with J gene TRBJ2-2; D is undetermined. V dropped 2 bases and J dropped 3 bases, with 8 bases sitting between them. Germline V gene data show CDR1 as SGDLS and CDR2 as YYNGEE. The CDR3 length is 14 residues. CDR3 loop: CASSVSPDTGELFF. DNA of the CDR3: TGTGCCAGCAGCGTTTCTCCGGACACCGGGGAGCTGTTTTTT.

This chain joins TRBV4-2 and TRBJ1-5, with no clear D. The CDR3 is made up of 18 amino acids. Germline loops: CDR1 LGHNA, CDR2 YNFKEQ. Deletions cut 4 bases from V and 0 bases from J, with 19 bases between. The CDR3 reads CASSPRRTIFYSNQPQHF. The CDR3 coding sequence is TGTGCCAGCAGCCCCAGACGGACCATTTTTTATAGCAATCAGCCCCAGCATTTT.

The sample holds a few counts of this clone. This chain joins TRBV19 and TRBJ2-1; 11 bases are shared with TRBD2. The CDR3 consists of 14 residues. Per the germline V gene, CDR1 is LNHDA and CDR2 is SQIVND (reference sequence). Losses at the gene ends were 4 bases for V and 5 bases for J; bases not matched to a gene: 1. The DNA for the CDR3 is TGTGCCAGTAGTAAACTAGCGGGAGACAATGAGCAGTTCTTC. Encoded protein: CASSKLAGDNEQFF.

This clone came up many times. The J gene is TRBJ2-2, the V gene TRBV7-3; D unresolved. This CDR3 contains 11 residues. Germline V gives CDR1 SGHTA, CDR2 FQGTGA. V was pared by 6 bases and J by 7 bases, with 6 bases between. CDR3 nucleotides: TGTGCCAGCAGTTACGGCGGGGAGCTGTTTTTT. The encoded protein is CASSYGGELFF.

In this sample, this clone turned up a few times. The chain recombines TRBV20-1 with TRBJ2-5, with D unclear. Germline CDR1 and CDR2: DFQATT and SNEGSKA (reference sequence). The CDR3 contains 10 residues. V was clipped by 1 base and J by 7 bases, with 4 bases between them. CDR3 nucleotide sequence: TGCAGTGCTAGAGCAGGGACCCAGTACTTC. Amino acid sequence: CSARAGTQYF.

The chain couples TRBV10-3 to TRBJ1-6, with unresolved D. This CDR3 has 14 residues. Trimming took off 3 bases at V and 10 bases at J, with 13 bases between the two ends. CDR1 and CDR2 (germline): ENHRY, SYGVKD. The CDR3 DNA follows: TGTGCCATCAGTGATGGGGAACGAGGGTCACCCCTCCACTTT. This codes for CAISDGERGSPLHF.

The CDR3 nucleotides are TGTGCCAGCAGTTATTCGGCGGCCAACACCGGGGAGCTGTTTTTT. Its translation is CASSYSAANTGELFF. The V and J genes are TRBV6-6 and TRBJ2-2; D call uncertain. The V end lost 3 bases, the J end lost 2 bases, and 10 bases lay between the germline ends. Germline-derived CDR1 and CDR2 are MNHNY and SVGAGI (reference sequence). The CDR3 loop spans 15 amino acids.

This clone was found a few times. This chain uses TRBV4-3 with TRBJ2-3; 9 nucleotides agree with TRBD2. The CDR3 extends over 18 amino acids. Germline loops: CDR1 LGHNA, CDR2 YSLEER. V dropped 4 bases and J dropped 5; count of bases not matched to a gene: 16. Written as DNA, the CDR3 is TGCGCCAGCAGCCCGCGAGGGGCTAGCGGGACCGCTGGAGATACGCAGTATTTT. Translation: CASSPRGASGTAGDTQYF.

This clone has more than one count but fewer than ten. The V and J genes are TRBV5-4 and TRBJ2-7; TRBD1 agrees at 7 bases. Germline V gene data show CDR1 as SGHNT and CDR2 as YYREEE (reference sequence). J lost 4 bases, V lost 2 bases, and 6 bases had no gene match. The CDR3 runs 14 residues. The CDR3 DNA reads TGTGCCAGCAGCTTTTTCGACAGGGAATACGAGCAGTACTTC. This codes for CASSFFDREYEQYF.